The 3 T cell receptor beta chains reported below all come from one sample, sequenced in a study of T-cell reconstitution after alpha-beta-depleted transplantation in children. Unique molecular identifiers were built into the TCRbeta library. TCRdb passed the PCR reads through MiXCR, listing each CDR3 protein once. The repertoire includes tens of thousands of distinct CDR3 sequences, roughly 4.4% of them detected once, and about 19% sits in the top ten. Specimen: PBMCs, mostly from graft donor cells, collected 180 days after TCRalphabeta/CD19-depleted stem cell transplant. Receptor source: a boy less than two years old who had a stem cell transplant for acute myeloid leukemia, so the T cells may come from the graft donor.

This clonotype was observed many times. The chain is built from TRBV5-7 and TRBJ2-5; D tentatively reads TRBD1 or TRBD2 (6 bases each). TRBV5-7 is labeled an ORF, and its function is uncertain. CDR3 size: 20 residues. Trimming cost V 0 bases and J 4 bases, with 28 bases left between them. In nucleotides, the CDR3 is TGTGCCAGCAGCTTGGGGGGAAGGAGGGGGTCGCTGCGGAAGGCAGAGACCCAGTACTTC. This sequence encodes CASSLGGRRGSLRKAETQYF.

This clonotype was found many times. This chain joins TRBV6-5 and TRBJ2-3, with TRBD2 as a possible D gene (5 bases). The CDR3 extends over 15 amino acids. CDR1 and CDR2 from the germline V gene are MNHEY and SVGAGI. Trimming took 6 bases from V and 3 from J, leaving 16 bases between them. The DNA for the CDR3 is TGTGCCAGCAGACTCGGCCCCTCGGGGACAGATACGCAGTATTTT. Amino acids: CASRLGPSGTDTQYF.

This clonotype was recorded at least ten times. The rearrangement joins TRBV4-2 to TRBJ2-5; TRBD2 aligns across 10 bases. Germline V lookup: CDR1 LGHNA, CDR2 YNFKEQ. V shed 1 base and J 1 base; nucleotides not matched to a gene: 3. This CDR3 spans 16 amino acids. CDR3 sequence: CASSQGASGGQETQYF. CDR3 nucleotide sequence: TGTGCCAGCAGCCAAGGGGCTAGCGGGGGCCAAGAGACCCAGTACTTC.